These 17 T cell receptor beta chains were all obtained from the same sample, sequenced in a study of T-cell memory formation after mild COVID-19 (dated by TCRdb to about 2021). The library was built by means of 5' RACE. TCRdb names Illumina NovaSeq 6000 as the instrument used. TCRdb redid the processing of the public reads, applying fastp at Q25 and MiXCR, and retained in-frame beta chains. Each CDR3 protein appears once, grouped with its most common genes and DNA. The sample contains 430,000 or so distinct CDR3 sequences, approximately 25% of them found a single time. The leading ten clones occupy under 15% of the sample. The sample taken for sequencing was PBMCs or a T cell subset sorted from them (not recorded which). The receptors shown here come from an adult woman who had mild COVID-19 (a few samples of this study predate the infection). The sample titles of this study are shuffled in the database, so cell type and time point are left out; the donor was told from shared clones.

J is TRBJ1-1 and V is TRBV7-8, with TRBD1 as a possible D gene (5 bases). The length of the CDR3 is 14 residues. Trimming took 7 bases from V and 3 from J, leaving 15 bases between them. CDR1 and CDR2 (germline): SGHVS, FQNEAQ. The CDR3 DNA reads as TGTGCCAGCATCCCTGGCAGGGCGTACACTGAAGCTTTCTTT. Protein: CASIPGRAYTEAFF.

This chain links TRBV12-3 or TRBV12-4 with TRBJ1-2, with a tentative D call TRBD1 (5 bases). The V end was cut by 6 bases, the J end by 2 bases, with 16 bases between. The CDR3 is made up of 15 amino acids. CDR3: CASRPSGGGNYGYTF. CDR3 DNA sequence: TGTGCCAGCAGACCGTCCGGGGGGGGAAACTATGGCTACACCTTC.

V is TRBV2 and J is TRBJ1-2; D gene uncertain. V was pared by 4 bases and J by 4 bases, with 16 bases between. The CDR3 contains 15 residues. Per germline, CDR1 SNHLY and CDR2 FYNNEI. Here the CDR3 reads CASSVMAGLRYGYTF. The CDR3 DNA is TGTGCCAGCAGTGTAATGGCAGGCTTGCGCTATGGCTACACCTTC.

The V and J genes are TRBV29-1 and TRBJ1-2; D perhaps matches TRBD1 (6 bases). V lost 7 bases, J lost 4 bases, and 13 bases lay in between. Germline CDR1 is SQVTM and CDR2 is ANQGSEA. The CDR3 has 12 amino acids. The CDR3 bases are TGCAGCGCCAAAGACAGGCTCTATGGCTACACCTTC. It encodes CSAKDRLYGYTF.

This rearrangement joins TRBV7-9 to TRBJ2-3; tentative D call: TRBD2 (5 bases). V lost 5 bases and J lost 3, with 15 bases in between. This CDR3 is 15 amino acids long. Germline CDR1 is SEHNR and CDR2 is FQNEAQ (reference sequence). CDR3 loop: CASSPVLRGTDTQYF. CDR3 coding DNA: TGTGCCAGCAGCCCCGTTCTCCGGGGTACAGATACGCAGTATTTT.

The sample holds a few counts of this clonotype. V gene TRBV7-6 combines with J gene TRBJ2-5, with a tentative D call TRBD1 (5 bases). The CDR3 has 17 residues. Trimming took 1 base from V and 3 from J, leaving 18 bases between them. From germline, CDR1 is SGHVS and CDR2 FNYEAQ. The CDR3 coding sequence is TGTGCCAGCAGCTTAGGTATCCGGTCACAGGCTAAAGAGACCCAGTACTTC. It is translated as CASSLGIRSQAKETQYF.

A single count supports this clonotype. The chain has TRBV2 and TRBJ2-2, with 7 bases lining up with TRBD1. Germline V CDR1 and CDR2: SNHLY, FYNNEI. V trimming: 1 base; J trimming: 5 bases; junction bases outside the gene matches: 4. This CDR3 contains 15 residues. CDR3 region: CASSEEGQWTGELFF. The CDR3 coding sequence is TGTGCCAGCAGTGAAGAGGGACAGTGGACCGGGGAGCTGTTTTTT.

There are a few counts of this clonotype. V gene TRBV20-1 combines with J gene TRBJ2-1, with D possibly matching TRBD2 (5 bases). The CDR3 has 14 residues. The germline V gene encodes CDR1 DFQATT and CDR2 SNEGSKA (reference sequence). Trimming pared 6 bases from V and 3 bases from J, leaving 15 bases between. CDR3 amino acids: CSAPWRADYNEQFF. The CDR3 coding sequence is TGCAGTGCCCCCTGGAGAGCGGACTACAATGAGCAGTTCTTC.

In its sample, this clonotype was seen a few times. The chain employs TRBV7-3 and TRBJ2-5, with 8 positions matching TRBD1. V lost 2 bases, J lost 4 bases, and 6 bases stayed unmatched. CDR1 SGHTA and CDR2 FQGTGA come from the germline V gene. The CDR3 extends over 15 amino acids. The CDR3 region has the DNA TGTGCCAGCAGCTTAGGGCAGGGGGCTGGAGAGACCCAGTACTTC. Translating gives CASSLGQGAGETQYF.

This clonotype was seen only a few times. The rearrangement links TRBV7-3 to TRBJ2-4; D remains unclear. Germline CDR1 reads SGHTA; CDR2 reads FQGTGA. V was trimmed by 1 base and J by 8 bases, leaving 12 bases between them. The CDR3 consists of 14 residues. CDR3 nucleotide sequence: TGTGCCAGCAGCTTAATTGGACCGTTAGACATTCAGTACTTC. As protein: CASSLIGPLDIQYF. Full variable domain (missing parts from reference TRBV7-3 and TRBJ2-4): GAGVSQTPSNKVTEKGKYVELRCDPISGHTALYWYRQSLGQGPEFLIYFQGTGAADDSGLPNDRFFAVRPEGSVSTLKIQRTERGDSAVYLCASSLIGPLDIQYFGAGTRLSVL.

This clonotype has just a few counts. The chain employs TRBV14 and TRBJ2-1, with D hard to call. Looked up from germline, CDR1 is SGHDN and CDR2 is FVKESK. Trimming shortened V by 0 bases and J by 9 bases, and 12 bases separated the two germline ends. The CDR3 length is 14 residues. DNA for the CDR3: TGTGCCAGCAGCCAAGATATGCTAGTAGGTGAGCAGTTCTTC. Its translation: CASSQDMLVGEQFF.

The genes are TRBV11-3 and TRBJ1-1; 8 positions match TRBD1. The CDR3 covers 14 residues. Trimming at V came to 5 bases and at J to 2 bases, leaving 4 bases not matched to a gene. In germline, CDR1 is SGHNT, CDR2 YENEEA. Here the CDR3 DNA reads TGTGCCAGCAGCCCAGGGGGCCCAAACACTGAAGCTTTCTTT. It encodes CASSPGGPNTEAFF.

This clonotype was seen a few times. The DNA for the CDR3 is TGCAGTGCGCATCCGGGACAGCCCAATGAGCAGTTCTTC. It yields the protein CSAHPGQPNEQFF. The chain combines TRBV20-1 with TRBJ2-1; 7 bases are a match to TRBD1. The CDR3 covers 13 residues. The J segment lost 6 bases and the V segment lost 6 bases, leaving 8 bases of the junction unmatched. Germline values: CDR1 DFQATT, CDR2 SNEGSKA (reference sequence).

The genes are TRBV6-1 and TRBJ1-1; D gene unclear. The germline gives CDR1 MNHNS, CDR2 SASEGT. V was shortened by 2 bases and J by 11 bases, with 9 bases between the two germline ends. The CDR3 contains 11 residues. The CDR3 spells CASSERPGAFF. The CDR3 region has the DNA TGTGCCAGCAGTGAAAGGCCCGGGGCTTTCTTT.

The chain's CDR3 is CASSSTGGSGANVLTF. CDR3 nucleotides: TGTGCCAGCAGTTCGACAGGGGGCTCTGGGGCCAACGTCCTGACTTTC. The chain recombines TRBV27 with TRBJ2-6; 9 bases map to TRBD1. Per the germline V gene, CDR1 is MNHEY and CDR2 is SMNVEV (reference sequence). The CDR3 sequence is 16 residues long. V lost 4 bases, J lost 0 bases, and 1 base stayed unmatched.

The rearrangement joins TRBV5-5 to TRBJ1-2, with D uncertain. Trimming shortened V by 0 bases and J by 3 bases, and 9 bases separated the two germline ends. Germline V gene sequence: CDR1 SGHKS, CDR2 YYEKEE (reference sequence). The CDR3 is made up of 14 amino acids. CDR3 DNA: TGTGCCAGCAGCTTGGCAGACGGGGACTATGGCTACACCTTC. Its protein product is CASSLADGDYGYTF.

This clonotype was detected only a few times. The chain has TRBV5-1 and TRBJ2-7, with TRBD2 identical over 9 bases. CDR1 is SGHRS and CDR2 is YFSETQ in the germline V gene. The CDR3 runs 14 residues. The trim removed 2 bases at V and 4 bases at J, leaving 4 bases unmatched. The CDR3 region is CASSFSGRTYEQYF. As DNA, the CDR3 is TGCGCCAGCAGCTTTAGCGGGAGAACGTACGAGCAGTACTTC.